This entry features one T cell receptor beta chain sequence. The target antigen is unknown. Profiling relied on immunoSEQ multiplex PCR, and the TCRdb table lists in-frame clones only, not all of them. The sample holds almost 30,000 clones, 70% to 85% seen once. The sample is drawn from a study of CD4 T cells in relation to SARS-CoV-2 and coronaviruses. About the study: PBMCs were cultured with antigen for roughly nine days before TCR beta sequencing. Crossreactive spike epitopes shared across donors were mapped to their HLA restriction. Overall study findings and caveats: No donor gave both pre-pandemic and post-infection samples. Crossreactive clones expanded significantly less to SARS-CoV-2 than monoreactive clones.

Unexposed donor CD4+ T cells date from about 2011-2018, before the COVID-19 pandemic. CD4+ T cells were isolated from the cells after around 9 days of culture. The germline V gene encodes CDR1 LGHDT and CDR2 YNNKEL (reference sequence). Trimming cost V 2 bases and J 5 bases; bases outside gene matches: 8. The CDR3 is made up of 16 amino acids. The chain recombines TRBV3-1 (or the pseudogene TRBV3-2) with TRBJ2-5; 10 nucleotides agree with TRBD2. The clonotype originates from a human donor in good health. Material: CD4+ T cells from PBMCs, cultured in vitro. CDR3 nucleotide sequence: TGTGCCAGCAGCCAAAGTCCGGCTAGCGGGAGCGAGACCCAGTACTTC. Encoded protein: CASSQSPASGSETQYF.